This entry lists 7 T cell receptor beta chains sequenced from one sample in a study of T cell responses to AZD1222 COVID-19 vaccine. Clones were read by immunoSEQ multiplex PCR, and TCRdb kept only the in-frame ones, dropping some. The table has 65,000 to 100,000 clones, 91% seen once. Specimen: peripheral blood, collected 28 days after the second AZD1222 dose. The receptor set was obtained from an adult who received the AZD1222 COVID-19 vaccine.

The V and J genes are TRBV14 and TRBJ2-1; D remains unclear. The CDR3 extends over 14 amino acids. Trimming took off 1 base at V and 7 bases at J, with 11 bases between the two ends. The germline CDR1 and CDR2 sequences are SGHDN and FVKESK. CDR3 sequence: CASSQVRSVNEQFF. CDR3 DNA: TGTGCCAGCAGCCAAGTACGGAGCGTGAATGAGCAGTTCTTC.

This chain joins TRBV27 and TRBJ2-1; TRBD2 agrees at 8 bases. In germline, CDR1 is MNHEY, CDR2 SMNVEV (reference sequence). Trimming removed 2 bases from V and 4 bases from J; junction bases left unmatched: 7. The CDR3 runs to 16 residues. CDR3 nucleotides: TGTGCCAGCAGTTTAGCAAGCGGGAGCAGGTACAATGAGCAGTTCTTC. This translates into CASSLASGSRYNEQFF.

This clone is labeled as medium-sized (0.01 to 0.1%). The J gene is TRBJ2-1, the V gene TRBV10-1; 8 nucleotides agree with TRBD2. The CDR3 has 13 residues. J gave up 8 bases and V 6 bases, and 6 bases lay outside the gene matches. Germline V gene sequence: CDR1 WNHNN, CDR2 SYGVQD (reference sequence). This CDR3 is CASSSTSEDEQFF. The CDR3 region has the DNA TGCGCCAGCAGCTCGACTAGCGAGGATGAGCAGTTCTTC.

The CDR3 bases are TGTGCCAGCAGCCCTGGACAATATAATTCACCCCTCCACTTT. It yields the protein CASSPGQYNSPLHF. V gene TRBV7-8 combines with J gene TRBJ1-6; D may be TRBD1 (5 bases). The V end lost 5 bases, the J end lost 4 bases, and 9 bases lay between the germline ends. The CDR3 length is 14 residues. Germline V gene data show CDR1 as SGHVS and CDR2 as FQNEAQ.

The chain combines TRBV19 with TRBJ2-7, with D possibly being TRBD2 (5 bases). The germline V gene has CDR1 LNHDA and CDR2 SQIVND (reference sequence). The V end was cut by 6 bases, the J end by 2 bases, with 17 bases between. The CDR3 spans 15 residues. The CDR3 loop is CASSALAGSTYEQYF. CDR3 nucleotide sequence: TGTGCCAGTAGCGCGCTAGCAGGATCCACCTACGAGCAGTACTTC.

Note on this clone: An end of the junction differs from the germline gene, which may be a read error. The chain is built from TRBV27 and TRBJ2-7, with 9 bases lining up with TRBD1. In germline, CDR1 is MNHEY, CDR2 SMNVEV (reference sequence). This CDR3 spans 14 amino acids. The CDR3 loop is CGSSPGQGLREQYF. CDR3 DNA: TGCGGGTCCTCCCCGGGACAGGGCCTGCGGGAGCAGTACTTC.

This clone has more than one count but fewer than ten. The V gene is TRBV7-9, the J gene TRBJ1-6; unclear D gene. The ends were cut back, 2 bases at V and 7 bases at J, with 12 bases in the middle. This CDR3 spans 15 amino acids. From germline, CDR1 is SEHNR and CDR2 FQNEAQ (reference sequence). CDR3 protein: CASSLRAAENSPLHF. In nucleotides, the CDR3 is TGTGCCAGCAGCTTACGGGCAGCGGAAAATTCACCCCTCCACTTT.